Each of the 21 T cell receptor beta chains below was sequenced from the same sample in a study of tumor-infiltrating lymphocytes in primary liver carcinoma. A primer matching the constant region was used to make TCR beta cDNA from about 500 ng of total RNA. Slightly modified ARM-PCR with three nested multiplex PCR rounds yielded TCR beta libraries. Each of the first two PCR rounds ran approximately 11 cycles with TRBV1-TRBV30 forward and C-beta reverse primers. TCRdb passed the multiplex PCR reads through MiXCR, listing each CDR3 protein once. This sample has about 320,000 distinct CDR3 sequences, with 58% found just once. The study extracted blood RNA from unsorted whole blood and also extracted germline DNA. Sequences were obtained from peripheral blood. All receptors derive from a woman aged 25-40 years with primary liver carcinoma and hepatitis B virus infection.

This chain uses TRBV12-3 or TRBV12-4 with TRBJ1-4, with 9 bases lining up with TRBD1. The CDR3 sequence is 13 residues long. V lost 6 bases, J lost 7 bases, and 3 bases stayed unmatched. CDR3 region: CASRRQGGEKLFF. CDR3 bases: TGTGCCAGCAGAAGACAGGGGGGTGAAAAACTGTTTTTT.

This clonotype has a handful of counts. This may stem from a read error, because a much larger clone lies one nucleotide away. This chain connects TRBV29-1 to TRBJ2-5, with D possibly being TRBD1 (6 bases). This CDR3 region has 12 residues. Trimming took off 8 bases at V and 3 bases at J, with 13 bases between the two ends. Germline V gene lookup returns CDR1 SQVTM and CDR2 ANQGSEA. This CDR3 is CSINSGEETQYF. In DNA, the CDR3 is TGCAGCATAAACTCAGGGGAAGAGACCCAGTACTTC. The full variable domain, rest sourced from reference TRBV29-1 and TRBJ2-5, is SAVISQKPSRDICQRGTSLTIQCQVDSQVTMMFWYRQQPGQSLTLIATANQGSEATYESGFVIDKFPISRPNLTFSTLTVSNMSPEDSSIYLCSINSGEETQYFGPGTRLLVL.

This clonotype has only a few counts. The chain uses TRBV24-1 and TRBJ1-1; D gene unclear. Germline loops: CDR1 KGHDR, CDR2 SFDVKD. V was shortened by 4 bases and J by 1 base, with 12 bases between the two germline ends. The CDR3 is made up of 15 amino acids. This chain's CDR3 is CATSDNGYPNTEAFF. The CDR3 region has the DNA TGTGCCACCAGTGACAACGGCTATCCGAACACTGAAGCTTTCTTT.

The rearrangement links TRBV6-2 or TRBV6-3 to TRBJ1-3, with unresolved D. The CDR3 totals 19 residues. V was shortened by 6 bases and J by 0 bases, with 24 bases between the two germline ends. Germline V CDR1 and CDR2: MNHEY, SVGEGT. The CDR3 bases are TGTGCCAGCAGCACCGTTCCTTGGACGTTTCCGGGCTCTGGAAACACCATATATTTT. As protein: CASSTVPWTFPGSGNTIYF.

This clonotype has just a few counts. This may stem from a read error, because a much larger clone lies one nucleotide away. The chain links TRBV11-1 to TRBJ1-5; 7 bases are a match to TRBD1. This CDR3 is built from 14 residues. Germline lookup yields CDR1 SGHAT and CDR2 FQDESV (reference sequence). V was clipped by 5 bases and J by 7 bases; unmatched bases: 8. CDR3 amino acids: CASSPELGGQPQHF. CDR3 sequence (DNA): TGTGCCAGCAGCCCAGAATTAGGGGGCCAGCCCCAGCATTTT.

A remark on this clonotype: Since a much larger clone is just one base distant, this may be a read error. The chain links TRBV14 to TRBJ2-2, with D perhaps given as TRBD1 or TRBD2 (5 bases each). Germline V gives CDR1 SGHDN, CDR2 FVKESK. This CDR3 has 15 residues. CDR3 sequence reads: CASSPLLRDTGDLFF. In nucleotides, the CDR3 is TGTGCCAGCAGTCCTCTTTTGCGCGACACCGGGGACCTGTTTTTT. Looking up the rest from reference TRBV14 and TRBJ2-2 gives the full variable domain: EAGVTQFPSHSVIEKGQTVTLRCDPISGHDNLYWYRRVMGKEIKFLLHFVKESKQDESGMPNNRFLAERTGGTYSTLKVQPAELEDSGVYFCASSPLLRDTGDLFFGEGSRLTVL.

This clonotype turned up a few times. This may come from a read error, since a much larger clone is one base off. The rearrangement links TRBV29-1 to TRBJ1-1, with D hard to call. The CDR3 totals 13 residues. V gave up 2 bases and J gave up 6 bases, with 13 bases separating them. The germline gives CDR1 SQVTM, CDR2 ANQGSEA. The CDR3 coding sequence is TGCAGCGTTGAAAAATGGGCTACGGCTGAAGCTTTCTTT. The encoded protein is CSVEKWATAEAFF.

This clonotype has ten or more counts. The chain employs TRBV6-1 and TRBJ2-3, with a possible D match to TRBD1 (5 bases). The germline V and J ends were trimmed by 5 bases and 9 bases, with 12 bases remaining between them. This CDR3 comprises 12 residues. CDR1 MNHNS and CDR2 SASEGT come from the germline V gene. The CDR3 protein is CASSPYGATQYF. Here the CDR3 DNA reads TGTGCCAGCAGTCCCTATGGGGCGACGCAGTATTTT.

This chain uses TRBV6-6 with TRBJ1-1; D is undetermined. The ends were cut back, 5 bases at V and 1 base at J, with 11 bases in the middle. Germline CDR1 and CDR2: MNHNY and SVGAGI (reference sequence). The CDR3 is made up of 14 amino acids. CDR3 in DNA: TGTGCCAGCAGTGGGAGGACCGGGAACACTGAAGCTTTCTTT. Translation gives CASSGRTGNTEAFF.

This clonotype was recorded many times. The chain combines TRBV6-2 or TRBV6-3 with TRBJ2-1; 10 bases map to TRBD2. The CDR3 covers 16 residues. Unmatched junction bases numbered 4, after V lost 4 bases and J lost 1 base. The V gene's germline CDR1 is MNHEY and CDR2 SVGEGT. This CDR3 reads CASSSWTSGSYNEQFF. In DNA, the CDR3 is TGTGCCAGCAGTTCCTGGACTAGCGGATCCTACAATGAGCAGTTCTTC.

Of note for this clonotype: Germline is not matched at one junction end, which may reflect a read error. The V and J genes are TRBV5-6 and TRBJ2-7; 7 positions match TRBD1. Germline V CDR1 and CDR2: SGHDT, YYEEEE. The CDR3 has 14 amino acids. CDR3 region: CASSPGTAIYEQYF. CDR3 in DNA: TGTGCCAGCAGCCCCGGGACAGCAATTTACGAGCAGTATTTC. Full variable domain (remainder filled in from reference TRBV5-6 and TRBJ2-7): DAGVTQSPTHLIKTRGQQVTLRCSPKSGHDTVSWYQQALGQGPQFIFQYYEEEERQRGNFPDRFSGHQFPNYSSELNVNALLLGDSALYLCASSPGTAIYEQYFGPGTRLTVT.

In nucleotides, the CDR3 is TGTGCCAGCAGTTTTAAGTCTACCAATGAGCAGTTCTTC. Protein product: CASSFKSTNEQFF. V gene TRBV12-3 or TRBV12-4 combines with J gene TRBJ2-1; D call uncertain. The CDR3 is 13 amino acids. V was trimmed by 3 bases and J by 6 bases, leaving 9 bases between them.

As for this clonotype: A junction end diverges from the germline sequence, so it may reflect a read error. V and J are TRBV12-3 or TRBV12-4 and TRBJ2-7; either TRBD1 or TRBD2 may supply D (5 bases each). The CDR3 contains 15 residues. Written as DNA, the CDR3 is TGTGTCAGCAGTTTTACTGGGGACCAAAGAACCGAGCAGTACTTC. Amino acid sequence: CVSSFTGDQRTEQYF.

This clonotype was seen many times. The gene calls are TRBV6-2 or TRBV6-3 and TRBJ2-6, with D possibly TRBD1 on 5 matching bases. Germline CDR1 is MNHEY and CDR2 is SVGEGT. V lost 0 bases and J 0 bases, leaving 12 bases between the germline ends. The CDR3 loop spans 18 amino acids. The CDR3 DNA sequence: TGTGCCAGCAGTTACTCCACAGGCCACAGCTCTGGGGCCAACGTCCTGACTTTC. Amino acid sequence: CASSYSTGHSSGANVLTF.

Concerning this clonotype: Germline is not matched at one junction end, which may reflect a read error. The rearrangement joins TRBV4-1 to TRBJ1-1, with D unclear. Germline CDR1 MGHRA, CDR2 YSYEKL. This CDR3 has 14 residues. The CDR3 sequence is CASSQGQLNIEAFF. CDR3 bases: TGCGCCAGCAGCCAAGGGCAGCTGAACATTGAAGCTTTCTTT.

A word on this clonotype: No conserved phenylalanine or tryptophan ends this CDR3, so it is likely a read error. The chain has TRBV29-1 and TRBJ2-3, with TRBD1 identical over 9 bases. CDR3 length: 14 amino acids. CDR1 is SQVTM, CDR2 ANQGSEA, per germline. This chain's CDR3 is CGVRDRAGTDTQYY. The CDR3 nucleotides read TGCGGCGTCCGGGACAGGGCTGGCACAGATACGCAGTATTAT.

As concerns this clonotype: One base away lies a much larger clone, so this may be a sequencing read error. The chain uses TRBV29-1 and TRBJ2-1; D call uncertain. The CDR3 has 13 amino acids. Germline-derived CDR1 and CDR2 are SQVTM and ANQGSEA. The CDR3 DNA is TGCAGCGCACGAGTCGTTACCTACAGTGAGCAGTTCTTC. It yields the protein CSARVVTYSEQFF.

This clonotype occurred many times. V gene TRBV4-2 combines with J gene TRBJ2-7, with D perhaps given as TRBD1 or TRBD2 (5 bases each). There are 14 residues in the CDR3. Germline V gene data show CDR1 as LGHNA and CDR2 as YNFKEQ. V lost 1 base to trimming and J lost 2 bases, with 9 bases between them. CDR3 DNA sequence: TGTGCCAGCAGCCAAGGCCGAGGGGCCTACGAGCAGTACTTC. Its translation: CASSQGRGAYEQYF.

In the case of this clonotype: A much larger clone differs from this one at a single base, so this may be a read error. The chain uses TRBV29-1 and TRBJ2-3; 11 nucleotides match TRBD1. Per the germline V gene, CDR1 is SQVTM and CDR2 is ANQGSEA. This CDR3 has 13 amino acids. The CDR3 sequence is CGVGQGARDTQYF. For the CDR3, the DNA is TGCGGCGTAGGACAGGGGGCGCGAGATACGCAGTATTTT.

A note on this clonotype: It is likely a read error, because the conserved phenylalanine at the end of the CDR3 is missing. The DNA is omitted, as the CDR3 cannot be located on it reliably, and the CDR3 follows TCRdb's listing. The chain joins TRBV12-3 or TRBV12-4 to TRBJ2-7. Termini included, the CDR3 measures 14 amino acids. CDR3 amino acids: CASSRYTDPYDRYS.

This clonotype was found many times. CDR3 in DNA: TGTGCCAGCAGCTTAGATGCGGGACTAGCGGGAGGGAGAGATACGCAGTATTTT. Encoded protein: CASSLDAGLAGGRDTQYF. The chain has TRBV11-2 and TRBJ2-3; 16 bases fit TRBD2. The V segment lost 0 bases and the J segment 5 bases; nucleotides outside the gene matches: 5. CDR3 length equals 18 residues. Germline values: CDR1 SGHAT, CDR2 FQNNGV.